This T cell receptor beta chain was observed in a study of cytomegalovirus exposure and HLA in healthy donors. Germline-derived CDR1 and CDR2 are SGHDN and FVKESK. Trimming shortened V by 0 bases and J by 1 base, and 6 bases separated the two germline ends. The CDR3 runs to 14 residues. Both 60 Vbeta primers and 13 Jbeta primers went into the PCR. Per the authors' pipeline: Counted up in a later analysis, unique TCR beta chains came to 60 million to 95 million, with around 12 million shared. The table came from immunoSEQ multiplex PCR; TCRdb's copy has only in-frame clones and leaves some out. V and J calls and clone size come straight from that table; D and trimming were deduced from the DNA. The repertoire has 90,000 to 150,000 clones, just under 75% of them found once; the top ten carry more than 2%. In the case of this clone: The antigen is unknown.

Notes on the study in general: The study dropped some indistinguishable V segments, TRBV6-2 and TRBV6-3 among them. Later on, an analysis found that several of the most significant clusters appeared to be linked to common viral pathogens, which included parvovirus B19.

Sequences were obtained from PBMCs. The chain joins TRBV14 to TRBJ2-5, with D unresolved. The TCR was taken from a human donor in good health. The CDR3 loop reads CASSQDPLQETQYF. For the CDR3, the DNA is TGTGCCAGCAGCCAAGATCCCCTCCAAGAGACCCAGTACTTC.